This T cell receptor (beta chain) was profiled in a study of OX40 agonist ivuxolimab in advanced cancers. Study-level information: Ivuxolimab, an antibody that agonizes OX40 (CD134), was administered to the patients. Findings and caveats of the study: Expanded clones were, on average, more numerous in CD8+ T cells than in CD4+. There was clonal expansion of CD4+ and CD8+ blood T cells by week 6 at 0.1 to 3.0 mg/kg.

Comments on this clone: The antigen is undetermined.

Data came from immunoSEQ multiplex PCR; TCRdb stores just in-frame clones and leaves some out. Here the sample spans about 82,000 clones, less than 90% being singletons. With 3 bases clipped from V and 2 bases from J, the junction kept 9 bases outside the gene matches. Germline CDR1 is SGHTA and CDR2 is FQGNSA. The CDR3 runs 16 residues. The chain uses TRBV7-2 and TRBJ2-7; TRBD2 matches at 8 bases. The sample consisted of CD4+ or CD8+ T cells sorted from blood, taken in a trial of the OX40 agonist ivuxolimab. This clonotype was sampled from an adult with an advanced solid tumor such as melanoma, head and neck, liver or kidney cancer. CDR3 nucleotide sequence: TGTGCCAGCAGCTTGGTGTTTAGTAGCGGGGCCTACGAGCAGTACTTC. Protein product: CASSLVFSSGAYEQYF.